The entry below gives a single T cell receptor beta chain sequence along with its context. PCR was performed a second time for about 7 to 12 cycles using a sample-barcoded 5' primer and a J-beta primer mix. TCRdb reanalysed the 5' RACE reads using MiXCR and keeps one entry per CDR3 protein. The table has around 1,800,000 distinct CDR3 sequences, 35% to 50% seen once. Trimming removed 5 bases at V and 7 bases at J, with 16 bases between. Germline CDR1 and CDR2: LGHNA and YSLEER. This CDR3 spans 14 amino acids. The data were taken from a study of blood T cells in healthy people across ages. This receptor was taken from a human donor in good health. The sequenced material came from blood. This sequence joins TRBV4-3 and TRBJ2-3; D possibly uses TRBD1 or TRBD2 (6 bases each). The CDR3 sequence is CASSFRTGRNTQYF. The CDR3, as DNA: TGCGCCAGCAGCTTCCGAACAGGGAGGAATACGCAGTATTTT.